These T cell receptor beta chains were read from a single sample in a study of blood T cells in healthy people across ages. In TCRdb, the 5' RACE reads were re-called with MiXCR into one record per CDR3 protein. The sample yields about 1,500,000 distinct CDR3 sequences, roughly 30% seen once. Input material: blood. All receptors derive from a woman aged 30 to 39 in good health. Each CDR3 is given with its conserved first and last residue. D genes are given only for firm matches. Only some rows state a clone size, as once, few, many or a class for expanded clones.

clone_size	v_call	d_call	j_call	cdr3_nt	cdr3_aa
.	TRBV18	.	TRBJ1-2	TGTGCCAGCTCCGAGGGGAATGGCTATGGCTACACCTTC	CASSEGNGYGYTF
.	TRBV6-4	.	TRBJ1-1	TGTGCCAGCAGTGAAGTCCCGGGACACACTGAAGCTTTCTTT	CASSEVPGHTEAFF
few	TRBV7-3	.	TRBJ1-6	TGTGCCAGCAGCTTAACAGCCTCTAATTCACCCCTCCACTTT	CASSLTASNSPLHF
few	TRBV5-1	.	TRBJ1-5	TGCGCCAGCAGCTTGGACACCCTCAATCAGCCCCAGCATTTT	CASSLDTLNQPQHF
.	TRBV7-9	.	TRBJ1-3	TGTGCCAGCAGCAGCAGGAGCTATGGAAACACCATATATTTT	CASSSRSYGNTIYF
.	TRBV27	.	TRBJ2-7	TGTGCCAGCAGTTTAAGGCTAGGCCAAGAGCCCCAGTACTTC	CASSLRLGQEPQYF
.	TRBV7-2	TRBD1	TRBJ2-5	TGTGCCAGCAGCTCACAGGGGATGGAGACCCAGTACTTC	CASSSQGMETQYF
.	TRBV20-1	.	TRBJ2-1	TGCAGTGCTCCCCAGGACAATAACAATGAGCAGTTCTTC	CSAPQDNNNEQFF
few	TRBV6-6	.	TRBJ1-5	TGTGCCAGCACCCTGAGGGGCGTCAATCAGCCCCAGCATTTT	CASTLRGVNQPQHF
.	TRBV7-2	.	TRBJ2-3	TGTGCCAGCAGCCGGTCTGGGGGTAATACGCAGTATTTT	CASSRSGGNTQYF
.	TRBV10-3	.	TRBJ1-1	TGTGCCATCAGTAAGGACGGAGGGTTGGCAGCTTTCTTT	CAISKDGGLAAFF
many	TRBV9	.	TRBJ2-1	TGTGCCAGCAGCGCCTCATCTCCTAGCTCCCGCGGGACTGAGCAGTTCTTC	CASSASSPSSRGTEQFF
.	TRBV7-2	TRBD2	TRBJ2-3	TGTGCCAGCACCTGGACTAGCGGGAGTGATACGCAGTATTTT	CASTWTSGSDTQYF
few	TRBV6-5	.	TRBJ1-1	TGTGCCAGCAGTTACATCCCGGGAGGGAACACTGAAGCTTTCTTT	CASSYIPGGNTEAFF
.	TRBV20-1	.	TRBJ2-1	TGCAGTGCTGGCGGGACTCGCCGGGCCAATGAGCAGTTCTTC	CSAGGTRRANEQFF
.	TRBV20-1	.	TRBJ2-1	TGCAGTGCTTCCTGGGCGGACAATGAGCAGTTCTTC	CSASWADNEQFF
.	TRBV5-1	.	TRBJ1-1	TGCGCCAGCAAAACGGGGCAACCGAACACTGAAGCTTTCTTT	CASKTGQPNTEAFF
few	TRBV7-9	.	TRBJ1-6	TGTGCCAGCAGCTTACCGGTCTATAATTCACCCCTCCACTTT	CASSLPVYNSPLHF